This T cell receptor (beta chain) was recorded in a study of cytomegalovirus exposure and HLA in healthy donors (dated by TCRdb to 2016 to 2017). With respect to the entire study: The roughly 670 repertoires of the first cohort and the roughly 110 validation repertoires were produced on the same platform, according to a later analysis. The study was designed to test whether signatures of past pathogen exposure could be identified by cataloging public T cell receptors. Besides the first cohort of some 670 subjects, a separate validation cohort made up of roughly 120 different subjects was used. To predict cytomegalovirus infection status, the study combined high-throughput TCR immunosequencing, statistical association of individual TCRs with disease status, and machine learning.

The CDR3 numbers 11 residues from cysteine through phenylalanine. Here the CDR3 DNA is all that survives: 33 bases in frame from base 1. The germline V gene yields MNHNS for CDR1 and SASEGT for CDR2. V lost 2 bases and J lost 14 bases; the stretch between them is 10 bases long. General findings and caveats noted by the study authors: The study listed 150 to 200 TCR beta chains as associated with cytomegalovirus. It was suggested by the authors that the approach could potentially be generalized to other disease states and immunological phenotypes. A few of the identified cytomegalovirus-associated TCR beta chains were confirmed in vitro to be specific for cytomegalovirus antigens. Subsequent analysis determined that TCRs grouped into clusters in the first cohort also showed a tendency toward co-occurrence across the 90 to 150 validation repertoires, and 85% to 95% of cluster scores exceeded 0. While some public TCRs were present in many individuals, most TCR sequences turned up only very rarely across donors. The classifier was reported to diagnose cytomegalovirus status with high specificity and sensitivity in both the original cohort and the validation cohort. All 120 or so repertoires were used to score co-occurrence in the validation cohort in a later analysis, because that analysis had no HLA typing for the cohort.

The donors were included in the validation cohort of over a hundred subjects, a group kept apart from the roughly 670-subject first cohort. In the case of this clone: The specificity of this receptor is unknown. No much larger clonotype is one base removed from it; base qualities were not supplied.

Library generation was performed with the immunoSEQ multiplex PCR assay. In the paper's pipeline: A statistical classification framework was built to diagnose cytomegalovirus status from the catalog of TCR beta chain sequences. TCRdb carries this immuneACCESS record with in-frame sequences only. Its versions omit some clonotypes, under half of them owing to an unresolved V gene in the studies checked, with the rest unexplained. Clonal size and the V and J genes are those of that table, whereas D and trimming came from the DNA. The sample table records about 160,000 clones; just under 85% of these occur just once. The leading ten clones occupy approximately 2.3% of the sample.

The sample comprised PBMCs. This chain joins TRBV6-1 to TRBJ2-1; a tentative D call is TRBD2 (6 bases match). The receptor was isolated from a man aged 25-45 years in good health and CMV-seropositive. The CDR3 loop reads CASSEREDKFF. The DNA reads as follows: TGTGCCAGCAGTGAAAGGGAGGACAAGTTCTTC.